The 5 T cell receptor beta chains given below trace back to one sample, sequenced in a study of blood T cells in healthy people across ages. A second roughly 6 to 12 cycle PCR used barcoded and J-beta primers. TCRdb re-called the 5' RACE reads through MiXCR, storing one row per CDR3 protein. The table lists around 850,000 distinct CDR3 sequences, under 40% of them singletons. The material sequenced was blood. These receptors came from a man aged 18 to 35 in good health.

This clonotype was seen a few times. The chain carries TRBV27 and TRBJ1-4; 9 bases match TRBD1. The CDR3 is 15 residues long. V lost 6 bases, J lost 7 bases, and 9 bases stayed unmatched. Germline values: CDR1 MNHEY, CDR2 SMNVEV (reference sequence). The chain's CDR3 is CASRPRDRAGEKLFF. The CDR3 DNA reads TGTGCCAGCAGACCCCGGGACAGGGCGGGTGAAAAACTGTTTTTT.

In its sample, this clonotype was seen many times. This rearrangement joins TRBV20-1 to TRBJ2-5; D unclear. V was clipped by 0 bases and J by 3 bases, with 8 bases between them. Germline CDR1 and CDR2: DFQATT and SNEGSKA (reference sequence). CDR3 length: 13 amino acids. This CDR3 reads CSAREAGEETQYF. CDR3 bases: TGCAGTGCTAGAGAGGCAGGTGAAGAGACCCAGTACTTC.

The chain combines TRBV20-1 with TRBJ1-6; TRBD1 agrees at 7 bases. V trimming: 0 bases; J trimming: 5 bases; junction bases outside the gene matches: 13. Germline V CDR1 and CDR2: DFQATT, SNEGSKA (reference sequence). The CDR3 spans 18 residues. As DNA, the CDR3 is TGCAGTGCTAGAGATCTCGGTACAGGACAGGAACATAATTCACCCCTCCACTTT. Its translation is CSARDLGTGQEHNSPLHF.

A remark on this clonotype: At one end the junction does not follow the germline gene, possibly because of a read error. CDR3 sequence (DNA): TGTGCCATCAGTCCAAGAGAGACCCAGTACTTC. Its translation is CAISPRETQYF. The chain recombines TRBV12-3 or TRBV12-4 with TRBJ2-5; D unclear. CDR3 length: 11 amino acids.

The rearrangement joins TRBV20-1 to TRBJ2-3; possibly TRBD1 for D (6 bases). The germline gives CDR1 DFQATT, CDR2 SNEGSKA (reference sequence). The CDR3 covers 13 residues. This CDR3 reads CSGRQGRTDTQYF. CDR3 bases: TGCAGCGGACGGCAGGGGCGCACAGATACGCAGTATTTT.